The rows below give T cell receptor beta chains drawn from one sample of a study of shared clonotypes between healthy human individuals. Here immunoSEQ multiplex PCR was the method, and the copy in TCRdb shows in-frame clones only, minus some. The sample lists some 500,000 clones, around 96% occurring once. Input material: naive CD4+ T cells sorted from blood. All receptors come from a woman between 25 and 40 years old in good health. Each CDR3 is given with its conserved first and last residue. A D gene is named only where the DNA matches it firmly.

d_call v_call cdr3_aa
TRBD2 TRBV19 CASSLAGHASTDTQYF
. TRBV7-6 CASSPIRGRSFYEQYF
. TRBV2 CASFFPSSVKQFF
. TRBV7-7 CASSPTPGSDTQYF
. TRBV21-1 CAGKPRGYYNEQFF
TRBD1 TRBV7-2 CASSTRDRDFGELFF
TRBD1 TRBV18 CASSRDRGNQPQHF
TRBD2 TRBV25-1 CATIKGTSGSWAYEQYF
. TRBV14 CASSQDWLYEQYF
TRBD2 TRBV14 CASSPRASGATYEQYF
TRBD1 TRBV19 CASSRDRVRKSYNEQFF
TRBD2 TRBV5-4 CASSLWREGPGELFF
. TRBV19 CASSIEGAGDQPQHF
. TRBV6-1 CASRRDGSGNTIYF
TRBD1 TRBV15 CATSPAAGTAYPRGYEQYF
. TRBV6-1 CASSERVPYEQYF